The 24 T cell receptor beta chains below come from one sample, sequenced in a study of T cell responses to AZD1222 COVID-19 vaccine. This table comes from immunoSEQ multiplex PCR, and its TCRdb copy is limited to in-frame clones, with some not included. The profile shows about 86,000 clones, 88% of them singletons. The sample in question was peripheral blood, obtained 28 days after the second AZD1222 dose. Receptors originate from an adult who received the AZD1222 COVID-19 vaccine.

The rearrangement links TRBV7-6 to TRBJ2-5; no clear D gene. Trimming left V 2 bases short and J 1 base short, with 11 bases between. CDR3 size: 15 residues. Germline lookup yields CDR1 SGHVS and CDR2 FNYEAQ. The CDR3 nucleotides are TGTGCCAGCAGCTTATCCAATGGGCCCCAAGAGACCCAGTACTTC. Its protein product is CASSLSNGPQETQYF.

The chain employs TRBV28 and TRBJ1-3; D gene uncertain. This CDR3 region has 17 residues. Germline assignment: CDR1 MDHEN and CDR2 SYDVKM. V lost 3 bases to trimming and J lost 0 bases, with 15 bases between them. In DNA, the CDR3 is TGTGCCAGCAGTTTTGGGCAGTCGTCATTCTCTGGAAACACCATATATTTT. Translating it yields CASSFGQSSFSGNTIYF. Full variable domain (outside the CDR3, taken from reference TRBV28 and TRBJ1-3): DVKVTQSSRYLVKRTGEKVFLECVQDMDHENMFWYRQDPGLGLRLIYFSYDVKMKEKGDIPEGYSVSREKKERFSLILESASTNQTSMYLCASSFGQSSFSGNTIYFGEGSWLTVV.

For this clone: The same CDR3 also results from other DNA sequences found in this sample. This chain connects TRBV30 to TRBJ1-2; D unclear. Germline lookup yields CDR1 GTSNPN and CDR2 SVGIG (reference sequence). Trimming took off 0 bases at V and 5 bases at J, with 4 bases between the two ends. The CDR3 contains 11 residues. The DNA of the CDR3 is TGTGCCTGGAGTGTGGATTATGGCTACACCTTC. It translates to CAWSVDYGYTF. Filled out from reference TRBV30 and TRBJ1-2, the complete variable domain reads SQTIHQWPATLVQPVGSPLSLECTVEGTSNPNLYWYRQAAGRGLQLLFYSVGIGQISSEVPQNLSASRPQDRQFILSSKKLLLSDSGFYLCAWSVDYGYTFGSGTRLTVV.

This clone was observed once. This chain uses TRBV3-1 (or the pseudogene TRBV3-2) with TRBJ2-5; unclear D gene. Germline CDR1 is LGHDT and CDR2 is YNNKEL (reference sequence). V lost 0 bases, J lost 2 bases, and 13 bases lay in between. This CDR3 is 16 amino acids long. In nucleotides, the CDR3 is TGTGCCAGCAGCCAAGAACCAGTTACCTTGCAAGAGACCCAGTACTTC. This translates into CASSQEPVTLQETQYF.

This chain uses TRBV6-5 with TRBJ2-2, with 11 bases fitting TRBD2. This CDR3 is built from 16 residues. Germline V CDR1 and CDR2: MNHEY, SVGAGI. J lost 8 bases, V lost 3 bases, and 8 bases had no gene match. The CDR3 sequence is CASSYGLAGGPGELFF. For the CDR3, the DNA is TGTGCCAGCAGTTATGGCCTAGCGGGAGGACCTGGGGAGCTGTTTTTT.

V usage is TRBV5-1 and J usage is TRBJ2-1; 8 positions match TRBD2. J lost 0 bases, V lost 1 base, and 6 bases had no gene match. The CDR3 runs to 17 residues. Germline CDR1 and CDR2: SGHRS and YFSETQ. CDR3 protein: CASSLIGGRISYNEQFF. DNA for the CDR3: TGCGCCAGCAGCTTGATTGGCGGGAGGATCTCCTACAATGAGCAGTTCTTC.

For the CDR3, the DNA is TGTGCCACCAGCAGAGATCTTCTAGCGGCAGATACCTACAATGAGCAGTTCTTC. Translation gives CATSRDLLAADTYNEQFF. The gene calls are TRBV15 and TRBJ2-1; 7 bases agree with TRBD2. The V and J ends lost 0 bases and 2 bases, in that order; junction bases with no gene match: 10. Germline CDR1 and CDR2: LNHNV and YYDKDF (reference sequence). CDR3 length: 18 amino acids.

The V call is TRBV5-4, the J call TRBJ1-2; 8 positions agree with TRBD1. The CDR3 is 15 amino acids. Germline V lookup: CDR1 SGHNT, CDR2 YYREEE (reference sequence). With 1 base clipped from V and 3 bases from J, the junction kept 5 bases outside the gene matches. The CDR3 is CASSLKDRDYYGYTF. The CDR3 region has the DNA TGTGCCAGCAGCTTGAAGGACAGGGATTACTATGGCTACACCTTC.

This clone was picked up one time. The rearrangement joins TRBV29-1 to TRBJ1-1; D call uncertain. V was cut by 5 bases and J by 0 bases, with 16 bases left in between. The CDR3 is 15 amino acids. Germline V lookup: CDR1 SQVTM, CDR2 ANQGSEA. The CDR3 region is CSVLPLGLLNTEAFF. Here the CDR3 DNA reads TGCAGCGTTTTACCTCTTGGACTGCTGAACACTGAAGCTTTCTTT.

The chain is built from TRBV6-5 and TRBJ2-1, with TRBD1 matching 8 bases. The CDR3 is 15 residues long. Trimming took 6 bases from V and 2 from J; bases not matched to a gene: 6. CDR1 MNHEY and CDR2 SVGAGI come from the germline V gene. The CDR3 loop is CASRRDRPTYNEQFF. Written as DNA, the CDR3 is TGTGCCAGCAGACGGGACAGGCCCACCTACAATGAGCAGTTCTTC.

The gene calls are TRBV12-5 and TRBJ1-5; 8 bases match TRBD1. The length of the CDR3 is 15 residues. In germline, CDR1 is LGHNT, CDR2 FRNRAP. The J segment lost 7 bases and the V segment lost 5 bases, leaving 10 bases of the junction unmatched. CDR3 sequence: CASGPGAGGGQPQHF. The CDR3 nucleotides read TGTGCTAGTGGTCCGGGGGCAGGGGGCGGGCAGCCCCAGCATTTT.

This chain uses TRBV29-1 with TRBJ2-1; 8 bases align to TRBD1. From germline, CDR1 is SQVTM and CDR2 ANQGSEA. This CDR3 is built from 15 residues. J lost 6 bases, V lost 7 bases, and 14 bases had no gene match. The CDR3 coding sequence is TGCAGCGCCGGATCCCGAGACAGGGGCGTCAATGAGCAGTTCTTC. Its translation is CSAGSRDRGVNEQFF.

J is TRBJ2-5 and V is TRBV6-5; D possibly corresponds to TRBD2 (5 bases). Germline V lookup: CDR1 MNHEY, CDR2 SVGAGI. V was pared by 5 bases and J by 5 bases, with 12 bases between. The length of the CDR3 is 13 residues. Here the CDR3 reads CASSLDPGETQYF. The CDR3, as DNA: TGTGCCAGCAGTCTAGACCCGGGGGAGACCCAGTACTTC.

This chain links TRBV2 with TRBJ1-1; D gene unclear. CDR3 size: 11 residues. Germline CDR1 SNHLY, CDR2 FYNNEI. The V end lost 2 bases, the J end lost 12 bases, and 10 bases lay between the germline ends. The CDR3 DNA reads as TGTGCCAGCAGTGAAACGGGGTTATCTTTCTTT. Translating it yields CASSETGLSFF.

The rearrangement links TRBV6-5 to TRBJ2-4; D ambiguous. CDR1 and CDR2 from the germline V gene are MNHEY and SVGAGI. V dropped 11 bases and J dropped 7 bases, with 18 bases sitting between them. The CDR3 is 13 residues long. In nucleotides, the CDR3 is TGTGCCTCCCGCGCGACCAGGCCGAACATTCAGTACTTC. Translation gives CASRATRPNIQYF.

The chain uses TRBV19 and TRBJ1-5; no reliable D call. There are 14 residues in the CDR3. V was clipped by 1 base and J by 7 bases, with 11 bases between them. Germline assignment: CDR1 LNHDA and CDR2 SQIVND (reference sequence). CDR3 sequence (DNA): TGTGCCAGTAGTATAGGATCAGGAGGCCAGCCCCAGCATTTT. Its protein is CASSIGSGGQPQHF. The full variable domain, completed using reference TRBV19 and TRBJ1-5, is DGGITQSPKYLFRKEGQNVTLSCEQNLNHDAMYWYRQDPGQGLRLIYYSQIVNDFQKGDIAEGYSVSREKKESFPLTVTSAQKNPTAFYLCASSIGSGGQPQHFGDGTRLSIL.

Only one count was recorded for this clone. This rearrangement joins TRBV5-1 to TRBJ1-1; unclear D gene. Trimming cost V 1 base and J 0 bases, with 4 bases left between them. CDR1 and CDR2 (germline): SGHRS, YFSETQ. The CDR3 covers 13 residues. In DNA, the CDR3 is TGCGCCAGCAGCTTGAGTTTGAACACTGAAGCTTTCTTT. It specifies CASSLSLNTEAFF.

The J gene is TRBJ1-3, the V gene TRBV27; perhaps TRBD1 as D (5 bases). The CDR3 extends over 17 amino acids. The V gene's germline CDR1 is MNHEY and CDR2 SMNVEV (reference sequence). V gave up 5 bases and J gave up 0 bases, with 17 bases separating them. The CDR3 loop is CASSPRVLRGSGNTIYF. CDR3 DNA: TGTGCCAGCAGTCCCAGGGTTCTAAGAGGCTCTGGAAACACCATATATTTT.

The chain employs TRBV7-8 and TRBJ2-5; the match to TRBD1 covers 11 bases. The CDR3 is 15 amino acids. Trimming cost V 6 bases and J 7 bases; bases outside gene matches: 10. Germline CDR1 is SGHVS and CDR2 is FQNEAQ. The CDR3 DNA is TGTGCCAGCAGGGCGGGGACAGGGGGTTTGGCGACCCAGTACTTC. It codes for CASRAGTGGLATQYF. The whole variable domain, remainder taken from reference TRBV7-8 and TRBJ2-5, is GAGVSQSPRYKVAKRGQDVALRCDPISGHVSLFWYQQALGQGPEFLTYFQNEAQLDKSGLPSDRFFAERPEGSVSTLKIQRTQQEDSAVYLCASRAGTGGLATQYFGPGTRLLVL.

The rearrangement uses TRBV6-5 and TRBJ1-3, with 7 nucleotides matching TRBD1. Germline-derived CDR1 and CDR2 are MNHEY and SVGAGI. The CDR3 covers 14 residues. After removal of 6 bases from V and 3 bases from J, the junction contained 5 bases not matched to a gene. CDR3 sequence reads: CASSRGQVGNTIYF. DNA of the CDR3: TGTGCCAGCAGCCGAGGACAGGTTGGAAACACCATATATTTT.

The J gene is TRBJ2-5, the V gene TRBV3-1 (or the pseudogene TRBV3-2), with TRBD1 matching 8 bases. The CDR3 consists of 14 residues. Trimming removed 4 bases from V and 5 bases from J; junction bases left unmatched: 6. Looked up from germline, CDR1 is LGHDT and CDR2 is YNNKEL (reference sequence). The CDR3 nucleotides are TGTGCCAGCAGCCCCCGGGACAGGAAGGAGACCCAGTACTTC. Amino acid sequence: CASSPRDRKETQYF.

V usage is TRBV19 and J usage is TRBJ2-2; 10 positions agree with TRBD2. Looked up from germline, CDR1 is LNHDA and CDR2 is SQIVND (reference sequence). This CDR3 has 15 amino acids. Trimming at V came to 7 bases and at J to 4 bases, leaving 6 bases not matched to a gene. CDR3 region: CASIGTSATTGELFF. In DNA form, the CDR3 reads TGTGCCAGTATTGGGACTAGCGCGACCACCGGGGAGCTGTTTTTT.

This chain connects TRBV5-1 to TRBJ1-1; maybe TRBD1 (5 bases). This CDR3 is built from 14 residues. Between the trimmed V and J ends, which lost 3 bases and 1 base, there was a span of 10 bases. The germline V gene encodes CDR1 SGHRS and CDR2 YFSETQ. CDR3 DNA: TGCGCCAGCAGCTCGGACACCCCGAACACTGAAGCTTTCTTT. Protein: CASSSDTPNTEAFF. Supplemented by reference TRBV5-1 and TRBJ1-1, the full variable domain reads KAGVTQTPRYLIKTRGQQVTLSCSPISGHRSVSWYQQTPGQGLQFLFEYFSETQRNKGNFPGRFSGRQFSNSRSEMNVSTLELGDSALYLCASSSDTPNTEAFFGQGTRLTVV.

This chain links TRBV7-9 with TRBJ2-7; perhaps D is TRBD1 or TRBD2 (6 bases each). The CDR3 sequence is 15 residues long. Germline V gene data show CDR1 as SEHNR and CDR2 as FQNEAQ (reference sequence). Trimming shortened V by 1 base and J by 6 bases, and 16 bases separated the two germline ends. The CDR3 DNA is TGTGCCAGCAGCTTAGGAGGGGGGAGCCCCGTCGAGCAGTACTTC. This encodes CASSLGGGSPVEQYF.